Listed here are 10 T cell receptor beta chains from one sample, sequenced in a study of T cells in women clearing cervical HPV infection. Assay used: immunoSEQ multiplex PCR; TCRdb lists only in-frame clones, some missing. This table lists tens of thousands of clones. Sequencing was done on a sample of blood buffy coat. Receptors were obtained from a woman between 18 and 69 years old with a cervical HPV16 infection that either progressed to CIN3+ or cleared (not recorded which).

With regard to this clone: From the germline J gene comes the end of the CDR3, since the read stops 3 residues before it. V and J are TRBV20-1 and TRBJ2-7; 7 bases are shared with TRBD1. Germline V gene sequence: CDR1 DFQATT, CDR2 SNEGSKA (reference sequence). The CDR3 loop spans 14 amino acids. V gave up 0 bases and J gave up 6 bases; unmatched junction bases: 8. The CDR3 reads CSARDGKGAVEQYF. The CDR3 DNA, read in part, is TGCAGTGCTAGAGATGGGAAGGGGGCGGTCGAG.

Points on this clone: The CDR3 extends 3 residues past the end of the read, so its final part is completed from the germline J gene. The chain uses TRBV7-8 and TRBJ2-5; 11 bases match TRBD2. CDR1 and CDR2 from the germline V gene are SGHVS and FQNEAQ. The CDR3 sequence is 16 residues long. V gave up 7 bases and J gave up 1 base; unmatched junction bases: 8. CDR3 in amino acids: CASTVLAGGFQETQYF. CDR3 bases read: TGTGCCAGCACCGTTCTAGCGGGGGGTTTCCAAGAGACC. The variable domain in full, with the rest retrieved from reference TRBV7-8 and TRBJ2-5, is GAGVSQSPRYKVAKRGQDVALRCDPISGHVSLFWYQQALGQGPEFLTYFQNEAQLDKSGLPSDRFFAERPEGSVSTLKIQRTQQEDSAVYLCASTVLAGGFQETQYFGPGTRLLVL.

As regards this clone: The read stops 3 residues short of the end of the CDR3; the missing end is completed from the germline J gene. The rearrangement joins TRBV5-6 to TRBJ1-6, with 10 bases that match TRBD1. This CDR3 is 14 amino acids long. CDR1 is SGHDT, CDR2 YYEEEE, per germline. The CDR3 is CASSQGQGFSPLHF. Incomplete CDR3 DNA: TGTGCCAGCAGCCAGGGACAGGGGTTCTCCCCC.

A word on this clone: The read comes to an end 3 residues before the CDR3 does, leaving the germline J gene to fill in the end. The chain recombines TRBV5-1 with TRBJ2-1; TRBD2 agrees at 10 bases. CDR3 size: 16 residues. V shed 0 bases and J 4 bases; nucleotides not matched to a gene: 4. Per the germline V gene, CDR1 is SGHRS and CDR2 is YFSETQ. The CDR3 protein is CASSLESAGGYNEQFF. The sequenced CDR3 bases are TGCGCCAGCAGCTTGGAATCAGCGGGGGGGTACAATGAG.

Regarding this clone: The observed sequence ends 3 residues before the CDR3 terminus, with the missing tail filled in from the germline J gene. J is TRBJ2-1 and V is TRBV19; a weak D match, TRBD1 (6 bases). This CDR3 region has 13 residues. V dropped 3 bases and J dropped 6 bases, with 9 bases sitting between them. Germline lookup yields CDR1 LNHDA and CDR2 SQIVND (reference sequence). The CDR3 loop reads CASSITGPNEQFF. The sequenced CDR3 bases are TGTGCCAGTAGTATTACAGGGCCCAATGAG.

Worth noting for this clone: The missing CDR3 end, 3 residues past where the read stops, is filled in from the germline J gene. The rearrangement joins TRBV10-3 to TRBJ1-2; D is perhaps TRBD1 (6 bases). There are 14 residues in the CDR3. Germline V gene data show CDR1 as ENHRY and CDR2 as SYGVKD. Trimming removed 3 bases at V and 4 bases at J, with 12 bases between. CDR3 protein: CAISDQGKGYGYTF. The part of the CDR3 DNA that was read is TGTGCCATCAGTGATCAGGGGAAGGGCTATGGC.

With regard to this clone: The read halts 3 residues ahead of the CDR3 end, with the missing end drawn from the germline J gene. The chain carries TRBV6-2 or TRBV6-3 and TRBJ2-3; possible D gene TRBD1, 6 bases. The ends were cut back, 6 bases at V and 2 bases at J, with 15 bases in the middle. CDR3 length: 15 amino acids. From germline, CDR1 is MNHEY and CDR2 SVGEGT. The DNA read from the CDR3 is TGTGCCAGCAGACCTGAGGGGGAATACACAGATACG. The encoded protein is CASRPEGEYTDT. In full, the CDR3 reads CASRPEGEYTDTQYF.

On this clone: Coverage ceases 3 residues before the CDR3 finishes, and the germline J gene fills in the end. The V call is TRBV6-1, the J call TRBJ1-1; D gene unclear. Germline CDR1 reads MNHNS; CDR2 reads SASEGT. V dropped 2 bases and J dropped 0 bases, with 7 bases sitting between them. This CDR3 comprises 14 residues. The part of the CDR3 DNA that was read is TGTGCCAGCAGTGAACTCGTAGTGAACACTGAA. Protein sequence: CASSELVVNTE. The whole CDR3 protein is CASSELVVNTEAFF.

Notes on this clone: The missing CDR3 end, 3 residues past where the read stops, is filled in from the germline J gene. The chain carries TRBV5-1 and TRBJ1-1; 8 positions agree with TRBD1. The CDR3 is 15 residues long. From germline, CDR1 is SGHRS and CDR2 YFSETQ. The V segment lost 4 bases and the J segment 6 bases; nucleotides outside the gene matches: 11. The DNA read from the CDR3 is TGCGCCAGCAGCATGACGACAGGGGAAGGCGCTGAA. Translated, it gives CASSMTTGEGAE. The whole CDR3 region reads CASSMTTGEGAEAFF.

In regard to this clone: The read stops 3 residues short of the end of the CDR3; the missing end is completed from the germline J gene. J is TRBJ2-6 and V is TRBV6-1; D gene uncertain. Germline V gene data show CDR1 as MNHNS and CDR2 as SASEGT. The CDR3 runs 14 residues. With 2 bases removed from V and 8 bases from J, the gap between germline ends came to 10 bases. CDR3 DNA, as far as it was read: TGTGCCAGCAGTGAAATGCAGAACACCAACGTC. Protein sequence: CASSEMQNTNV. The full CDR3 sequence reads CASSEMQNTNVLTF.